This passage covers 25 T cell receptor beta chains from one sample sequenced in a study of T-cell reconstitution after alpha-beta-depleted transplantation in children. Preparation of the TCRbeta library was carried out with unique molecular identifiers. Via MiXCR, TCRdb re-called the PCR reads, giving one row per CDR3 protein. The sample holds nearly 550,000 distinct CDR3 sequences, around 17% seen once. The sample here was PBMCs from the stem cell graft donor, taken from the stem cell graft. The receptors derive from a human donor who donated a stem cell graft to a child with acute lymphoblastic leukemia.

The chain links TRBV5-1 to TRBJ1-6; D uncertain. Per germline, CDR1 SGHRS and CDR2 YFSETQ. Trimming removed 1 base from V and 9 bases from J, with 11 bases in between. The CDR3 runs 14 residues. CDR3 protein: CASSLSSTASPLHF. In nucleotides, the CDR3 is TGCGCCAGCAGCTTGTCTTCGACTGCTTCACCCCTCCACTTT.

The chain combines TRBV9 with TRBJ2-1, with a possible D match to TRBD2 (7 bases). Germline V lookup: CDR1 SGDLS, CDR2 YYNGEE. V gave up 0 bases and J gave up 7 bases, with 14 bases separating them. This CDR3 region has 15 residues. CDR3 DNA: TGTGCCAGCAGCGTAGCCCGGGGAGGGGGAAATGAGCAGTTCTTC. Its translation: CASSVARGGGNEQFF.

A single count supports this clonotype. The chain's CDR3 is CASSLGYTNTGELFF. The CDR3 DNA sequence: TGTGCCAGCAGCTTGGGCTATACGAACACCGGGGAGCTGTTTTTT. The chain uses TRBV7-3 and TRBJ2-2; the D is unclear. CDR3 size: 15 residues. Per germline, CDR1 SGHTA and CDR2 FQGTGA. With 3 bases removed from V and 0 bases from J, the gap between germline ends came to 8 bases.

This clonotype turned up a few times. The rearrangement uses TRBV4-1 and TRBJ1-1, with D possibly being TRBD1 (6 bases). V dropped 4 bases and J dropped 3 bases, with 15 bases sitting between them. CDR1 is MGHRA, CDR2 YSYEKL, per germline. The CDR3 length is 15 residues. The DNA of the CDR3 is TGCGCCAGCAGCCCCAAACAGGGTAAATACACTGAAGCTTTCTTT. Protein product: CASSPKQGKYTEAFF.

The chain couples TRBV10-3 to TRBJ2-2; 8 bases align to TRBD2. V lost 2 bases to trimming and J lost 5 bases; unmatched junction nucleotides: 16. Germline CDR1 ENHRY, CDR2 SYGVKD. CDR3 length: 19 residues. CDR3 in amino acids: CAISEGRGSGSRWTGELFF. In DNA form, the CDR3 reads TGTGCCATCAGTGAGGGACGGGGCAGCGGGAGTCGGTGGACCGGGGAGCTGTTTTTT.

The genes are TRBV3-1 and TRBJ1-1; TRBD1 matches 11 bases. V shed 3 bases, J shed 4 bases, and the junction held 16 bases outside the gene matches. The CDR3 extends over 19 amino acids. The germline V gene has CDR1 LGHDT and CDR2 YNNKEL (reference sequence). CDR3 in amino acids: CASSHWTGGENPLSTEAFF. The CDR3 DNA follows: TGTGCCAGCAGCCATTGGACAGGGGGCGAGAACCCCCTGAGCACTGAAGCTTTCTTT. The whole variable domain, remainder taken from reference TRBV3-1 and TRBJ1-1, is DTAVSQTPKYLVTQMGNDKSIKCEQNLGHDTMYWYKQDSKKFLKIMFSYNNKELIINETVPNRFSPKSPDKAHLNLHINSLELGDSAVYFCASSHWTGGENPLSTEAFFGQGTRLTVV.

In regard to this clonotype: At one boundary the junction diverges from the germline segment, which might be a read error. The V gene is TRBV12-3 or TRBV12-4, the J gene TRBJ2-3; unclear D gene. The CDR3 is made up of 15 amino acids. The CDR3 protein is CASTLLPTSTDTQYF. CDR3 coding DNA: TGTGCCAGCACTTTACTTCCTACTAGCACAGATACGCAGTATTTT.

The sample holds a few counts of this clonotype. This rearrangement joins TRBV7-6 to TRBJ2-3; D remains ambiguous. Germline V gene data show CDR1 as SGHVS and CDR2 as FNYEAQ. CDR3 length equals 13 residues. Deletions cut 7 bases from V and 2 bases from J, with 10 bases between. The CDR3 nucleotides are TGTGCCAGCACCACACCTAACACAGATACGCAGTATTTT. Its protein product is CASTTPNTDTQYF.

This clonotype was found a few times. This chain uses TRBV25-1 with TRBJ2-3; D perhaps matches TRBD1 (5 bases). V lost 4 bases and J lost 9, with 11 bases in between. Per the germline V gene, CDR1 is MGHDK and CDR2 is SYGVNS. The CDR3 contains 12 residues. For the CDR3, the DNA is TGTGCCAGCAGTGGGGCAGGGAACACGCAGTATTTT. Its protein is CASSGAGNTQYF. The full variable domain, with the rest looked up from reference TRBV25-1 and TRBJ2-3, is EADIYQTPRYLVIGTGKKITLECSQTMGHDKMYWYQQDPGMELHLIHYSYGVNSTEKGDLSSESTVSRIRTEHFPLTLESARPSHTSQYLCASSGAGNTQYFGPGTRLTVL.

This clonotype has only a few counts. The CDR3 bases are TGCGCCAGCAGTGTCGGGACTGGGGAGACCCAGTACTTC. Residues: CASSVGTGETQYF. This chain uses TRBV5-1 with TRBJ2-5; perhaps TRBD2 as D (6 bases). V was trimmed by 5 bases and J by 5 bases, leaving 13 bases between them. CDR3 length: 13 amino acids. Per the germline V gene, CDR1 is SGHRS and CDR2 is YFSETQ.

The chain uses TRBV29-1 and TRBJ2-1; D not resolved. Trimming took 6 bases from V and 4 from J, leaving 7 bases between them. CDR1 SQVTM and CDR2 ANQGSEA come from the germline V gene. CDR3 size: 11 residues. CDR3 sequence (DNA): TGCAGCGTGGACGGGTACAATGAGCAGTTCTTC. Translated, it gives CSVDGYNEQFF.

The V gene is TRBV5-4, the J gene TRBJ2-5; D is uncertain. The CDR3 sequence is 13 residues long. V was pared by 4 bases and J by 2 bases, with 9 bases between. CDR1 is SGHNT, CDR2 YYREEE, per germline (reference sequence). CDR3 sequence (DNA): TGTGCCAGCAGCCCCGTGGCACAAGAGACCCAGTACTTC. It yields the protein CASSPVAQETQYF.

This clonotype was detected a few times. The chain couples TRBV9 to TRBJ1-4; tentative D call: TRBD1 (6 bases). V lost 8 bases and J 6 bases, leaving 20 bases between the germline ends. CDR1 SGDLS and CDR2 YYNGEE come from the germline V gene. The CDR3 has 15 amino acids. Here the CDR3 DNA reads TGTGCCAGTGACCGTAGTGGGGGGCCTGATGAAAAACTGTTTTTT. Translated: CASDRSGGPDEKLFF.

This clonotype has more than one count but fewer than ten. The junction differs from germline at one of its ends, possibly a read error. The chain links TRBV24-1 to TRBJ2-1, with D perhaps TRBD2 (5 bases). The CDR3 runs 12 residues. CDR1 KGHDR and CDR2 SFDVKD come from the germline V gene. CDR3 loop: CATSDLMGACRF. The CDR3 DNA sequence: TGTGCCACCAGTGACTTGATGGGAGCGTGTCGCTTC.

This chain joins TRBV6-1 and TRBJ2-3; D may match TRBD1 or TRBD2 (6 bases each). With 5 bases removed from V and 4 bases from J, the gap between germline ends came to 16 bases. The CDR3 contains 15 residues. The germline gives CDR1 MNHNS, CDR2 SASEGT. CDR3 DNA sequence: TGTGCCAGCAGTAGGGGGGCCCCCCCCGCAGATACGCAGTATTTT. This gives the protein CASSRGAPPADTQYF.

In its sample, this clonotype was seen a few times. Here the CDR3 DNA reads TGTGCCAGTAGTAGCCCCAAGAGCGGGAGCAAATACGAGCAGTACTTC. Translation gives CASSSPKSGSKYEQYF. V and J are TRBV19 and TRBJ2-7; TRBD2 matches at 8 bases. Trimming at V came to 4 bases and at J to 4 bases, leaving 12 bases not matched to a gene. The CDR3 length is 16 residues. The germline V gene encodes CDR1 LNHDA and CDR2 SQIVND (reference sequence).

This clonotype was counted a few times. The chain joins TRBV6-1 to TRBJ2-7; D is perhaps TRBD2 (6 bases). This CDR3 is 15 amino acids long. Per the germline V gene, CDR1 is MNHNS and CDR2 is SASEGT. The V end lost 4 bases, the J end lost 2 bases, and 15 bases lay between the germline ends. In DNA form, the CDR3 reads TGTGCCAGCAGTGTCACGGGAGATGGCCCCTACGAGCAGTACTTC. Its protein is CASSVTGDGPYEQYF.

The CDR3 spells CSARDQGSGRSREQYF. The CDR3 DNA reads TGCAGTGCTAGAGATCAGGGTAGCGGGAGATCACGGGAGCAGTACTTC. V is TRBV20-1 and J is TRBJ2-7, with TRBD2 identical over 9 bases. Germline V lookup: CDR1 DFQATT, CDR2 SNEGSKA (reference sequence). The length of the CDR3 is 16 residues. The trim removed 0 bases at V and 7 bases at J, leaving 13 bases unmatched.

The table lists this clonotype with a few counts. The chain recombines TRBV12-3 or TRBV12-4 with TRBJ2-7, with D tentatively TRBD1 or TRBD2 (5 bases each). CDR3 length equals 14 residues. V lost 5 bases and J lost 9, with 20 bases in between. The CDR3 protein is CASSPSGTIAGQYF. As DNA, the CDR3 is TGTGCCAGCAGTCCCTCAGGGACCATAGCCGGGCAGTACTTC.

The chain recombines TRBV25-1 with TRBJ2-5; TRBD1 aligns across 7 bases. This CDR3 is 14 amino acids long. Germline V gene sequence: CDR1 MGHDK, CDR2 SYGVNS. Trimming took 3 bases from V and 4 from J; bases not matched to a gene: 5. The CDR3 DNA reads TGTGCCAGCAGTGAGTATGGACAGGCAGAGACCCAGTACTTC. Translation gives CASSEYGQAETQYF.

The chain joins TRBV6-5 to TRBJ2-7; TRBD1 aligns across 8 bases. Germline CDR1 reads MNHEY; CDR2 reads SVGAGI. After removal of 2 bases from V and 7 bases from J, the junction contained 7 bases not matched to a gene. This CDR3 comprises 14 residues. CDR3 region: CASSYGAGGGEQYF. CDR3 in DNA: TGTGCCAGCAGTTACGGGGCAGGGGGCGGTGAGCAGTACTTC.

This clonotype came up once. This rearrangement joins TRBV23-1 to TRBJ2-1, with D uncertain. TRBV23-1 is an ORF for which the function is uncertain. The CDR3 is 11 amino acids. Trimming cost V 1 base and J 10 bases, with 5 bases left between them. The CDR3 loop is CASSQLGEQFF. As DNA, the CDR3 is TGCGCCAGCAGTCAATTAGGCGAGCAGTTCTTC.

CDR3: CATLPRGGLYTGELFF. The DNA for the CDR3 is TGTGCCACCCTTCCCAGGGGGGGACTCTACACCGGGGAGCTGTTTTTT. The rearrangement links TRBV2 to TRBJ2-2; perhaps D is TRBD1 or TRBD2 (7 bases each). Trimming stripped 10 bases from V and 3 bases from J, with 21 bases between. CDR1 and CDR2 (germline): SNHLY, FYNNEI. The CDR3 runs to 16 residues.

The chain combines TRBV14 with TRBJ2-7; TRBD1 matches at 9 bases. Trimming removed 4 bases from V and 4 bases from J; junction bases left unmatched: 5. The germline gives CDR1 SGHDN, CDR2 FVKESK. The CDR3 runs to 14 residues. The chain's CDR3 is CASSRSDRGYEQYF. As DNA, the CDR3 is TGTGCCAGCAGCCGAAGCGACAGGGGGTACGAGCAGTACTTC.

The V gene is TRBV2, the J gene TRBJ2-2; 9 nucleotides agree with TRBD2. There are 15 residues in the CDR3. The junction had 10 bases not matched to a gene; V was cut back by 8 bases and J by 6 bases. The germline V gene has CDR1 SNHLY and CDR2 FYNNEI. CDR3 sequence (DNA): TGTGCCAGCTCGCGGGGGGGTCCTCCCGCCGGGGAGCTGTTTTTT. It is translated as CASSRGGPPAGELFF.